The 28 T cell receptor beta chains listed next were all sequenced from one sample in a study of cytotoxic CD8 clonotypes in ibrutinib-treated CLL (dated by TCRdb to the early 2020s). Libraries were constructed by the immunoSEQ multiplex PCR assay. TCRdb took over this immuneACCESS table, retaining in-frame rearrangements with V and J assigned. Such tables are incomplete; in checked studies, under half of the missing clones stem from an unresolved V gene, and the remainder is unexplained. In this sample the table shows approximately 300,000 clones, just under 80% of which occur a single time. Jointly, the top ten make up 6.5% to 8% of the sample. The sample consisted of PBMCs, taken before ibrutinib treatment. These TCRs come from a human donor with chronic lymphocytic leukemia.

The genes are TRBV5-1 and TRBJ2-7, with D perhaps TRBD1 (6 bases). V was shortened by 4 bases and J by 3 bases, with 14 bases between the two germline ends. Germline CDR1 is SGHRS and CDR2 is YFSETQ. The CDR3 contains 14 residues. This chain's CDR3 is CASSSGQWDYEQYF. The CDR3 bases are TGCGCCAGCAGCAGCGGACAGTGGGACTACGAGCAGTACTTC.

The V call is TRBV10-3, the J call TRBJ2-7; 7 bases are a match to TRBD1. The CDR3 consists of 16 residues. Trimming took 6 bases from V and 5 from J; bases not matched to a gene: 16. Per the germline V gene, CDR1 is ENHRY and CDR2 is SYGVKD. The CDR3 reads CAIRGFGPGTVHEQYF. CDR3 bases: TGTGCCATCAGGGGATTTGGCCCAGGGACAGTACACGAGCAGTACTTC.

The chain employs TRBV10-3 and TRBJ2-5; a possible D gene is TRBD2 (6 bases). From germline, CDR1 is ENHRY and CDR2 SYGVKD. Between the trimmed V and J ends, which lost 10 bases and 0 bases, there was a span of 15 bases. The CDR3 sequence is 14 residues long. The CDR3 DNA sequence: TGTGCCACCCGGCGGGGTCTAGACCAAGAGACCCAGTACTTC. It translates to CATRRGLDQETQYF.

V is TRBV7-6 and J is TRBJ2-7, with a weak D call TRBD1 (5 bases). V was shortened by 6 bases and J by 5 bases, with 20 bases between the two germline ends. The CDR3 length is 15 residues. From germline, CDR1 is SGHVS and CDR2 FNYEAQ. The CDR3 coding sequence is TGTGCCAGCAGTTTAAGAGAAGGGGAAAATGACGAGCAGTACTTC. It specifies CASSLREGENDEQYF.

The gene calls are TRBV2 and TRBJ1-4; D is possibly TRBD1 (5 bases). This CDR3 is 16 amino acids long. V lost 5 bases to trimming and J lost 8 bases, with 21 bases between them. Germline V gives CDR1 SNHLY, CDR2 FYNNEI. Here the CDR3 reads CASSRTNRGVEEKLFF. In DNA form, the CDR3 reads TGTGCCAGCAGTAGGACAAATAGGGGAGTAGAGGAAAAACTGTTTTTT.

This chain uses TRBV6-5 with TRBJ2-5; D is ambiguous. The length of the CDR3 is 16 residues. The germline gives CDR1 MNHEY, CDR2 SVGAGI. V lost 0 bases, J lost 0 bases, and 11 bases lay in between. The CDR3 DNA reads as TGTGCCAGCAGTTACTCGATTTGGACGTACCAAGAGACCCAGTACTTC. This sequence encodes CASSYSIWTYQETQYF.

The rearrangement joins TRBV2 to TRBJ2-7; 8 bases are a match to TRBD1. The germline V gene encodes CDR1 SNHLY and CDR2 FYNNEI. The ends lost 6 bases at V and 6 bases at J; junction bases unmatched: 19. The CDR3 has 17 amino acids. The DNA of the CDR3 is TGTGCCAGCAGCCTATGCAGGGGGCTGGGAATTGTGTGCGAGCAGTACTTC. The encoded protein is CASSLCRGLGIVCEQYF.

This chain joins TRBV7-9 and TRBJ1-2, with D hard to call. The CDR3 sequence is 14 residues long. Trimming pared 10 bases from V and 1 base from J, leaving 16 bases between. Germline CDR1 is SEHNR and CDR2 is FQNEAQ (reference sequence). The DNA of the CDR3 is TGTGCCATCCTGACGGACTCCTATAACTATGGCTACACCTTC. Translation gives CAILTDSYNYGYTF.

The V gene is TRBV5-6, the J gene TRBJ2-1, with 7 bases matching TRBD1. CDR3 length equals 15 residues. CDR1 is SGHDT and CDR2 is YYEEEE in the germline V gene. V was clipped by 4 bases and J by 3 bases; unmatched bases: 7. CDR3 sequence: CASSGGQPIYNEQFF. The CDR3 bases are TGTGCCAGCAGCGGGGGACAGCCGATCTACAATGAGCAGTTCTTC.

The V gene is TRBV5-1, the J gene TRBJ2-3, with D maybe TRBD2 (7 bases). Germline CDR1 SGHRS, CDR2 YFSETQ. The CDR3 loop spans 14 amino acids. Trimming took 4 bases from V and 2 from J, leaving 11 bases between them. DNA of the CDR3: TGCGCCAGCAGCATCGGGGGGCTCACAGATACGCAGTATTTT. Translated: CASSIGGLTDTQYF.

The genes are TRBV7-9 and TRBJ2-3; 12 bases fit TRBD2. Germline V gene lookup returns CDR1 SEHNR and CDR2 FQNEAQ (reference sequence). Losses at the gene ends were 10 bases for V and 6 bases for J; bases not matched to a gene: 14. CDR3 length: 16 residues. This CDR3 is CANPPSPTSGRDTQYF. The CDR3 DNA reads TGTGCCAACCCCCCCTCCCCAACTAGCGGGAGGGATACGCAGTATTTT.

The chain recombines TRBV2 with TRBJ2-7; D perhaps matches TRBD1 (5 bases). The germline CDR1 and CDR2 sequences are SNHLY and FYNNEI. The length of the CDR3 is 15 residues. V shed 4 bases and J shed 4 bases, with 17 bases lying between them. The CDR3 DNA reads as TGTGCCAGCAGTGGTGAACAGGCCCCCGGGTACGAGCAGTACTTC. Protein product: CASSGEQAPGYEQYF.

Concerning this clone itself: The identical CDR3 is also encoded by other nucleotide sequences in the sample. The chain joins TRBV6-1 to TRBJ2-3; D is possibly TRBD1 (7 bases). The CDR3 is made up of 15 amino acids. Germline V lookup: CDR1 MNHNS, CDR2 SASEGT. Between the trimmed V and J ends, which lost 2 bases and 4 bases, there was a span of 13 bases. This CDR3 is CASSESGGGADTQYF. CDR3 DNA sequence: TGTGCCAGCAGTGAATCAGGAGGGGGCGCAGATACGCAGTATTTT.

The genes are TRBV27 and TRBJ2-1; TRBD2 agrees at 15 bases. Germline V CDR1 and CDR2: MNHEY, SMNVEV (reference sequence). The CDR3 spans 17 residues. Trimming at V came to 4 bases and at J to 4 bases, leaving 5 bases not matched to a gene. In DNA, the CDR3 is TGTGCCAGCAGTTCCAGGACTAGCGGGAGGGTTTACAATGAGCAGTTCTTC. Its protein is CASSSRTSGRVYNEQFF.

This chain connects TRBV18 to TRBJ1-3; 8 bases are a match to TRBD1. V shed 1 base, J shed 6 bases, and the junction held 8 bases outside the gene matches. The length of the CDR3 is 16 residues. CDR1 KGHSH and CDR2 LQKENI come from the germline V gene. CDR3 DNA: TGTGCCAGCTCACCACTGCAGACAGGGGCCAAAAACACCATATATTTT. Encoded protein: CASSPLQTGAKNTIYF.

In nucleotides, the CDR3 is TGTGCCAGCCGCCGGACAGGGAGCTACGAGCAGTACTTC. Translation: CASRRTGSYEQYF. This chain uses TRBV27 with TRBJ2-7; TRBD1 matches at 8 bases. The germline gives CDR1 MNHEY, CDR2 SMNVEV (reference sequence). The CDR3 has 13 residues. J was trimmed by 3 bases and V by 8 bases; bases with no gene match: 6.

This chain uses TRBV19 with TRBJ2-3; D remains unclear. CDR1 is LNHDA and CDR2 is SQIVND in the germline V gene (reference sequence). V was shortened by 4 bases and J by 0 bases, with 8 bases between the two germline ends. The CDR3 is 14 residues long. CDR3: CASSNSPSTDTQYF. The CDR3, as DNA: TGTGCCAGTAGTAACAGTCCTAGCACAGATACGCAGTATTTT.

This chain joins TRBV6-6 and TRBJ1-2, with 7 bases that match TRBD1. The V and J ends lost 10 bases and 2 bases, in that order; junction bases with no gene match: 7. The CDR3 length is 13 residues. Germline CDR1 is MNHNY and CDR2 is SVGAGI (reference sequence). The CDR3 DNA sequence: TGTGCCACCGAGGACAGGAGGAACTATGGCTACACCTTC. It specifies CATEDRRNYGYTF.

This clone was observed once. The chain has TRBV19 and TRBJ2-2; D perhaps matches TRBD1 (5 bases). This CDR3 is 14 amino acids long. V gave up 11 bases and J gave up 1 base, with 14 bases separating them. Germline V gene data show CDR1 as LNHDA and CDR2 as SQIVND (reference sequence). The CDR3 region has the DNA TGTGCCGCCCGTGGACACCGGAACACCGGGGAGCTGTTTTTT. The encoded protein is CAARGHRNTGELFF.

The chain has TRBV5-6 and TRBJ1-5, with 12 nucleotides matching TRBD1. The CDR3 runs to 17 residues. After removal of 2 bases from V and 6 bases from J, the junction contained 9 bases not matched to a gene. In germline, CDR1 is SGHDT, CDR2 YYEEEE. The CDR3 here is CASSFYWGQGAGQPQHF. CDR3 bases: TGTGCCAGCAGCTTTTACTGGGGACAGGGGGCCGGTCAGCCCCAGCATTTT.

The CDR3 reads CASISRTGGGMNTEAFF. CDR3 DNA: TGTGCCAGCATAAGTCGGACAGGGGGCGGGATGAACACTGAAGCTTTCTTT. V usage is TRBV21-1 and J usage is TRBJ1-1; whether TRBD1, the table's D call, matches the DNA was not checked. TRBV21-1 corresponds to a pseudogene. The CDR3 totals 17 residues.

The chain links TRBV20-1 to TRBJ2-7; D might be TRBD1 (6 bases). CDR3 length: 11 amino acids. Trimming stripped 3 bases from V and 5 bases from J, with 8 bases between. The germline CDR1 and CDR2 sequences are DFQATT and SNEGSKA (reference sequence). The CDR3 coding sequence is TGCAGTGCTAGGACAGGAAACGAGCAGTACTTC. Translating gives CSARTGNEQYF.

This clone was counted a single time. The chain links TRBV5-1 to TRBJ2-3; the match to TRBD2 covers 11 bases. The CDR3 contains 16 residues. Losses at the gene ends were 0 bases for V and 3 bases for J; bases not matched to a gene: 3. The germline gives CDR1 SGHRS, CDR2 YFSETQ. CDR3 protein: CASSLALAGGTDTQYF. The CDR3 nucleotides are TGCGCCAGCAGCTTGGCGCTAGCGGGAGGAACAGATACGCAGTATTTT.

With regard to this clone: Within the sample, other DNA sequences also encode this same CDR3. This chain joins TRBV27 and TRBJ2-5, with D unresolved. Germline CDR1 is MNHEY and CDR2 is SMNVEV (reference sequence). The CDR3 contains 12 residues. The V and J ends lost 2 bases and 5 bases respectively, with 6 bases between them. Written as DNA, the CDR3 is TGTGCCAGCAGTTTAAATCAGGAGACCCAGTACTTC. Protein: CASSLNQETQYF.

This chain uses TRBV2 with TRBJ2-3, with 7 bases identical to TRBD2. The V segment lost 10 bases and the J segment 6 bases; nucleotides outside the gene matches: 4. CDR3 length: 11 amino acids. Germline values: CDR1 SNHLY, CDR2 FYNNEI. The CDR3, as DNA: TGTGCCAACCCCGGGGGGGATACGCAGTATTTT. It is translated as CANPGGDTQYF. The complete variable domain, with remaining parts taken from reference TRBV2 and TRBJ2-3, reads EPEVTQTPSHQVTQMGQEVILRCVPISNHLYFYWYRQILGQKVEFLVSFYNNEISEKSEIFDDQFSVERPDGSNFTLKIRSTKLEDSAMYFCANPGGDTQYFGPGTRLTVL.

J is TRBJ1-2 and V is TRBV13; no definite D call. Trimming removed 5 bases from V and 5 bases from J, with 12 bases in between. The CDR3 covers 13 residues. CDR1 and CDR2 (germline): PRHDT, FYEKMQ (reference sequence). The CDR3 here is CASSDPGLYGYTF. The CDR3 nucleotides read TGTGCCAGCAGCGATCCGGGCTTGTATGGCTACACCTTC.

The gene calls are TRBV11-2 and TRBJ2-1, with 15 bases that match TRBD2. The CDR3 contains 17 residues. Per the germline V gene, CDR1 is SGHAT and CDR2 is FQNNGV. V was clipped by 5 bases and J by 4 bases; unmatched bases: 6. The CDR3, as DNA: TGTGCCAGCAGCAGGACTAGCGGGAGGGCCATATACAATGAGCAGTTCTTC. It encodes CASSRTSGRAIYNEQFF.

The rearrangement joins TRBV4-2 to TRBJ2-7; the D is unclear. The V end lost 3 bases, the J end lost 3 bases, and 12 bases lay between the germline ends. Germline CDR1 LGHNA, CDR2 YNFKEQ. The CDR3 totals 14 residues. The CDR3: CASSQIGGIYEQYF. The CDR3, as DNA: TGTGCCAGCAGCCAGATTGGCGGTATCTACGAGCAGTACTTC.